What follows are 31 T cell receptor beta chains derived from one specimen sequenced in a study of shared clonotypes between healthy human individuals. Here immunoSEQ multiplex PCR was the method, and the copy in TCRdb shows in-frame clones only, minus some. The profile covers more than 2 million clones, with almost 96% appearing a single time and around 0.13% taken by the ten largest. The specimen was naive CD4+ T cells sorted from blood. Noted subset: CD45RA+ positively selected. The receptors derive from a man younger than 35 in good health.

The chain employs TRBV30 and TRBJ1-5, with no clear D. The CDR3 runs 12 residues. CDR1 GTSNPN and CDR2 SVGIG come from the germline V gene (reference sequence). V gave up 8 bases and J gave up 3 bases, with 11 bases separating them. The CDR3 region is CAAAGVNQPQHF. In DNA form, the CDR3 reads TGTGCCGCGGCCGGGGTCAATCAGCCCCAGCATTTT.

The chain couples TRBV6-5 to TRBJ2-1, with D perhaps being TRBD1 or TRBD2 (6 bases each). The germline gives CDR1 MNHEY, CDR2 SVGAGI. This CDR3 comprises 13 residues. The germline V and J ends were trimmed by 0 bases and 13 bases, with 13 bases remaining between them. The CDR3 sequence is CASSYSRGARQFF. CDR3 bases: TGTGCCAGCAGTTACTCGAGGGGGGCGCGACAGTTCTTC.

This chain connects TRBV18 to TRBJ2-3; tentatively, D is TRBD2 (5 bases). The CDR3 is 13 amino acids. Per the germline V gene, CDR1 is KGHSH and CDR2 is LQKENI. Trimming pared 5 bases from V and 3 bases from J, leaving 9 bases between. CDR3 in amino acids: CASSEGATDTQYF. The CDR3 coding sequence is TGTGCCAGCTCAGAGGGCGCGACAGATACGCAGTATTTT.

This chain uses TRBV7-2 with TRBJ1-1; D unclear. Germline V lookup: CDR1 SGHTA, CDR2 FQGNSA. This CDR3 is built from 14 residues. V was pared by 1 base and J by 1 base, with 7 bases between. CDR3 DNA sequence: TGTGCCAGCAGCTTAGAAAGGGCGAACACTGAAGCTTTCTTT. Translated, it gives CASSLERANTEAFF.

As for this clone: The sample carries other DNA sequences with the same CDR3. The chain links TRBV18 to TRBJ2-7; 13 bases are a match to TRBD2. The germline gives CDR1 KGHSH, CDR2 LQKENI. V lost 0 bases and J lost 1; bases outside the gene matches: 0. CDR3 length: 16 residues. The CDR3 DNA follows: TGTGCCAGCTCACCACCGGGACTAGCGGGATCCTACGAGCAGTACTTC. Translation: CASSPPGLAGSYEQYF.

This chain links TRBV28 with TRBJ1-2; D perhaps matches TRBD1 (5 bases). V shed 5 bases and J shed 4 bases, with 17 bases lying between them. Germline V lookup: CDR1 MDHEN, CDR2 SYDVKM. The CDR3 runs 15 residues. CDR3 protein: CASSLLLRGGYGYTF. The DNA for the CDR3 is TGTGCCAGCAGTCTCCTTCTACGGGGCGGCTATGGCTACACCTTC.

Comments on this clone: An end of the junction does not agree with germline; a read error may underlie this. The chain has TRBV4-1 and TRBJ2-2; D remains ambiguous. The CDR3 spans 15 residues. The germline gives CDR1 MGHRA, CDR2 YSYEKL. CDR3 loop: CASTQGQMNTGELFF. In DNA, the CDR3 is TGCGCCAGCACCCAAGGGCAGATGAACACCGGGGAGCTGTTTTTT.

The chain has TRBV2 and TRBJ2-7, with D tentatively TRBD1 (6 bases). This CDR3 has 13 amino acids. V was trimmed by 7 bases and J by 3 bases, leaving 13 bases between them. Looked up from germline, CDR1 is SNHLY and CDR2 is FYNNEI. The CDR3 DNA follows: TGTGCCAGCAAGGCAGGGGCCCTCTACGAGCAGTACTTC. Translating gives CASKAGALYEQYF.

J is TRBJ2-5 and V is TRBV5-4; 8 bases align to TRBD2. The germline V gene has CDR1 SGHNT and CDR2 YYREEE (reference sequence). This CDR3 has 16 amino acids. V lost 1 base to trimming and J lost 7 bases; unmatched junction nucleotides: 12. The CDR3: CASSLFGSGGPPTQYF. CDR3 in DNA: TGTGCCAGCAGCTTGTTCGGCAGCGGGGGCCCGCCGACCCAGTACTTC.

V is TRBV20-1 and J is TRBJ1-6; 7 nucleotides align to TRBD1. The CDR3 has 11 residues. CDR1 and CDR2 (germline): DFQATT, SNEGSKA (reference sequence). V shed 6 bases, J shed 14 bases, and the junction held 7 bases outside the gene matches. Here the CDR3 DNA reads TGCAGTGCCATGGGACAGTTGGCCCTCCACTTT. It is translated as CSAMGQLALHF.

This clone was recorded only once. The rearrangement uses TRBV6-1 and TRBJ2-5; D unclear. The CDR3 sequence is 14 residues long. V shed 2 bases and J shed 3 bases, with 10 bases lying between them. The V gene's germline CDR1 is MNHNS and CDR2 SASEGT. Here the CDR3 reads CASSEWVSKETQYF. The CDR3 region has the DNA TGTGCCAGCAGTGAATGGGTGTCTAAAGAGACCCAGTACTTC.

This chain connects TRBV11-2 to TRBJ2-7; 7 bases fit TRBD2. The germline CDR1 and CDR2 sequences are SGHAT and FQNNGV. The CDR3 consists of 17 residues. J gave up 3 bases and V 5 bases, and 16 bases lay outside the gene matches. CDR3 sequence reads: CASSPSLWGAGSYEQYF. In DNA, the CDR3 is TGTGCCAGCAGCCCCTCCCTTTGGGGAGCGGGGAGCTACGAGCAGTACTTC.

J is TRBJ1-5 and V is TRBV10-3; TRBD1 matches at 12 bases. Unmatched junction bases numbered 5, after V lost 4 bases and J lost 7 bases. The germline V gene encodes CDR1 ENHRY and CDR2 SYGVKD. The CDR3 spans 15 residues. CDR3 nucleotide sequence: TGTGCCATCAGTGGAGGGACAGGGGGCAGACAGCCCCAGCATTTT. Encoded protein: CAISGGTGGRQPQHF.

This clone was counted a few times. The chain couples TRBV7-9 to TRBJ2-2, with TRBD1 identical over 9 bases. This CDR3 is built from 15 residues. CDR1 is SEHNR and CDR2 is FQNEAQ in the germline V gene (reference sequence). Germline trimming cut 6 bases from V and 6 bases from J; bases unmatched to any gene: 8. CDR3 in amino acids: CASSWDRVVSGELFF. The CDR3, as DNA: TGTGCCAGCAGTTGGGACAGGGTCGTGTCCGGGGAGCTGTTTTTT.

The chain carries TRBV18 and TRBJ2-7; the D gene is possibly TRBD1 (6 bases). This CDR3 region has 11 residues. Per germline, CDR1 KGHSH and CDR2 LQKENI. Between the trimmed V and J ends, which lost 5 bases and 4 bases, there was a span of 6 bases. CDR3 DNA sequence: TGTGCCAGCTCAGGACAGTACGAGCAGTACTTC. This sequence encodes CASSGQYEQYF.

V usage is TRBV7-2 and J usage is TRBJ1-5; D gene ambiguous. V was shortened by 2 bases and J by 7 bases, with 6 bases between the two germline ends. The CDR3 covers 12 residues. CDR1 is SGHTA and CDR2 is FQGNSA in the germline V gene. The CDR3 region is CASSLTAQPQHF. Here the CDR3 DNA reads TGTGCCAGCAGCTTAACAGCCCAGCCCCAGCATTTT.

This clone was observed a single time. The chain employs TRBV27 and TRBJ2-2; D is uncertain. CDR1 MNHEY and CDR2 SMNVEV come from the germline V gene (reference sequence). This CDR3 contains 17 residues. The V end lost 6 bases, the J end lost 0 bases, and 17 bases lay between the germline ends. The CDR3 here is CASRRSIFTSNTGELFF. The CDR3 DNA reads TGTGCCAGCAGAAGAAGCATCTTCACCTCGAACACCGGGGAGCTGTTTTTT.

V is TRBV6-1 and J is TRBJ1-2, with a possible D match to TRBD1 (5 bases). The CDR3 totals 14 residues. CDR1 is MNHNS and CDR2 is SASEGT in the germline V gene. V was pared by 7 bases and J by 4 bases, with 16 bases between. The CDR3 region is CASTFPTVPYGYTF. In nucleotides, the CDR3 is TGTGCCAGCACGTTCCCGACAGTACCCTATGGCTACACCTTC.

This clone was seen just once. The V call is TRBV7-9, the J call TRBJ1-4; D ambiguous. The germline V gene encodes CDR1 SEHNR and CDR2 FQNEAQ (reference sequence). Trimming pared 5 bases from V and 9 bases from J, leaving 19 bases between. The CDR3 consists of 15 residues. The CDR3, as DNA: TGTGCCAGCAGCCTGGTGGGGAGTAAGATACAAAAACTGTTTTTT. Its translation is CASSLVGSKIQKLFF.

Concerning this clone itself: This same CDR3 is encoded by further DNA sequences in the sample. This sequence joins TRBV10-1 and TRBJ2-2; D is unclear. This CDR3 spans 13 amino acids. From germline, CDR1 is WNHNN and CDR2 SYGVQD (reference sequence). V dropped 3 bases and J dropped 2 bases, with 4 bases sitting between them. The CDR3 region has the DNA TGCGCCAGCAGTGATGGAAACACCGGGGAGCTGTTTTTT. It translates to CASSDGNTGELFF.

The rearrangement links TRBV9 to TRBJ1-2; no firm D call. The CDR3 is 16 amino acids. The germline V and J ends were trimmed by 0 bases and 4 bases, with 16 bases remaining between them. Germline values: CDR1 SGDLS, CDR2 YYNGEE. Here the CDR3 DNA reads TGTGCCAGCAGCGTAGGCACAGCCCTCGGGCTCTATGGCTACACCTTC. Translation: CASSVGTALGLYGYTF.

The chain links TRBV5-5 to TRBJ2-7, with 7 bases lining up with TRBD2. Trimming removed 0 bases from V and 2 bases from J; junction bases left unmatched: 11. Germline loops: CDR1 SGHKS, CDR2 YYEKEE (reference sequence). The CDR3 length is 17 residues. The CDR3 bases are TGTGCCAGCAGCTTGGAACGGTCTAGCGGTTATGCCTACGAGCAGTACTTC. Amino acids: CASSLERSSGYAYEQYF. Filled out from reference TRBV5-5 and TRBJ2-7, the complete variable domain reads DAGVTQSPTHLIKTRGQQVTLRCSPISGHKSVSWYQQVLGQGPQFIFQYYEKEERGRGNFPDRFSARQFPNYSSELNVNALLLGDSALYLCASSLERSSGYAYEQYFGPGTRLTVT.

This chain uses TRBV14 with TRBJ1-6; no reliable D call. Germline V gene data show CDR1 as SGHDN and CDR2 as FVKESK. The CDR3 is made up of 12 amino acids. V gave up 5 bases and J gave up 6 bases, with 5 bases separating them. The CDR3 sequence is CASSDPNSPLHF. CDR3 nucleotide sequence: TGTGCCAGCAGCGACCCTAATTCACCCCTCCACTTT.

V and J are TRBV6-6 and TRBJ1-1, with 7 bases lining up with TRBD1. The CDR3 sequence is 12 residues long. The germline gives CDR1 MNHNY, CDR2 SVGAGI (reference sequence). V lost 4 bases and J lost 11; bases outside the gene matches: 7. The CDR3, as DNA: TGTGCCAGCAGTTCCCTACAGGGGATTGCTTTCTTT. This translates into CASSSLQGIAFF.

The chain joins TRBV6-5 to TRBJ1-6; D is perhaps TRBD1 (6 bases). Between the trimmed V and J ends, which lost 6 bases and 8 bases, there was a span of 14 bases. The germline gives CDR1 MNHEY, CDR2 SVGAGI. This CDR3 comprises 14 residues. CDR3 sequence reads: CASRGRTAYSPLHF. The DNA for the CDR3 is TGTGCCAGCAGGGGAAGGACAGCTTATTCACCCCTCCACTTT.

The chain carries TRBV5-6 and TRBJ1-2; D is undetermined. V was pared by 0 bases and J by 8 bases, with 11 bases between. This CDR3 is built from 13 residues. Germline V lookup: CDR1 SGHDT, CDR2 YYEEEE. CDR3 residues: CASSLGFLEGYTF. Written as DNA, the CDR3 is TGTGCCAGCAGCTTGGGGTTCCTAGAGGGCTACACCTTC.

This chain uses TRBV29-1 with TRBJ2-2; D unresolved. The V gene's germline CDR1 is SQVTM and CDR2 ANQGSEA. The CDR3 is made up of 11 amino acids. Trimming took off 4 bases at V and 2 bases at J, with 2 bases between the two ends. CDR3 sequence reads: CSVVNTGELFF. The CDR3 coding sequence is TGCAGCGTTGTCAACACCGGGGAGCTGTTTTTT.

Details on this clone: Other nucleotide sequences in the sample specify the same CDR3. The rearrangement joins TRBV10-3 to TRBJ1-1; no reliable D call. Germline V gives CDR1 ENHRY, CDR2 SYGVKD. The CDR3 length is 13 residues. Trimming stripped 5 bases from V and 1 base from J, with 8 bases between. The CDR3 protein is CAISPDRNTEAFF. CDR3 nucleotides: TGTGCCATCAGTCCCGACCGGAACACTGAAGCTTTCTTT.

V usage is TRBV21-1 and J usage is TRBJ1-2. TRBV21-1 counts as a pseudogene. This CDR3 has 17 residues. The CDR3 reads CASSNSPFGRRIYGYTF. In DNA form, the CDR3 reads TGTGCCAGCAGCAATTCCCCGTTTGGTCGGAGGATATATGGCTACACCTTC.

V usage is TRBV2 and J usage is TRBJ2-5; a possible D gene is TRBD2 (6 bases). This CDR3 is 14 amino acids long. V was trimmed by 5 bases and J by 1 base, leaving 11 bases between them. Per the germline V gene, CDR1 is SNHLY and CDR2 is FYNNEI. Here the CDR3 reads CASSSSGVQETQYF. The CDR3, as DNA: TGTGCCAGCAGTTCGTCGGGGGTCCAAGAGACCCAGTACTTC.

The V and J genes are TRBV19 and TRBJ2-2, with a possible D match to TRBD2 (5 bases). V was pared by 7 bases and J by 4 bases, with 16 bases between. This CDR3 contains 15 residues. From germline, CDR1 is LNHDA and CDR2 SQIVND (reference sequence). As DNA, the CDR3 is TGTGCCAGTACCCCAAGAGGGTCGGGCACCGGGGAGCTGTTTTTT. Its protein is CASTPRGSGTGELFF. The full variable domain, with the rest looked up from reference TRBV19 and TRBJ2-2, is DGGITQSPKYLFRKEGQNVTLSCEQNLNHDAMYWYRQDPGQGLRLIYYSQIVNDFQKGDIAEGYSVSREKKESFPLTVTSAQKNPTAFYLCASTPRGSGTGELFFGEGSRLTVL.